One and the same sample provided the 26 T cell receptor beta chains below, sequenced in a study of liver allograft versus peripheral blood T cells (dated by TCRdb to the early 2020s). Concerning the study at large: The study compared T cell receptor repertoires found within transplanted livers against repertoires in the peripheral blood of liver transplant recipients.

The instrument given in TCRdb is Illumina MiSeq. The public reads were reprocessed in TCRdb via fastp at Q25 and MiXCR, keeping in-frame beta chains. Entries that share a CDR3 protein sequence are merged under the most common genes and DNA. The sample data list about 8,400 distinct CDR3 sequences, and about 15% of these were observed just once. 4.6% of the sample is held by the ten biggest clonotypes. These receptors were taken from a human patient who had a liver transplant. Because of the transplant, the T cells may be the graft donor's rather than the patient's own.

The rearrangement joins TRBV6-6 to TRBJ1-1; D unclear. This CDR3 is 13 amino acids long. In germline, CDR1 is MNHNY, CDR2 SVGAGI (reference sequence). Trimming stripped 4 bases from V and 4 bases from J, with 10 bases between. Here the CDR3 DNA reads TGTGCCAGCAGTTTAGGCTGGGGCACTGAAGCTTTCTTT. Encoded protein: CASSLGWGTEAFF.

This clonotype was recorded at least ten times. This sequence joins TRBV7-2 and TRBJ2-3; 10 bases align to TRBD2. The CDR3 has 15 residues. In germline, CDR1 is SGHTA, CDR2 FQGNSA. V lost 6 bases and J lost 6; bases outside the gene matches: 9. CDR3 protein: CASSSTSGISDTQYF. The CDR3 nucleotides are TGTGCCAGCAGTTCTACTAGCGGGATTTCCGATACGCAGTATTTT.

To note about this clonotype: A much larger clone differs by one base, so this may be a read error. The CDR3 region is CASSQYYTVDGYNNQPQHF. The DNA for the CDR3 is TGTGCCAGCAGTCAATATTACACGGTCGACGGCTATAACAATCAGCCCCAGCATTTT. This chain joins TRBV12-3 or TRBV12-4 and TRBJ1-5; no reliable D call. The CDR3 sequence is 19 residues long. The V end lost 5 bases, the J end lost 3 bases, and 26 bases lay between the germline ends.

As for this clonotype: One base away lies a much larger clone, so this may be a sequencing read error. The V gene is TRBV28, the J gene TRBJ1-2; TRBD1 matches at 7 bases. The CDR3 covers 17 residues. V lost 6 bases to trimming and J lost 4 bases; unmatched junction nucleotides: 17. Germline V CDR1 and CDR2: MDHEN, SYDVKM. In DNA, the CDR3 is TGTGCCAGCAGCCGTTGGGCTACGGGACAGAGCCGCTATGGCTACACCTTC. The encoded protein is CASSRWATGQSRYGYTF.

By share, this clonotype counts as medium-sized (0.01 to 0.1%). The gene calls are TRBV19 and TRBJ1-5, with a weak D call TRBD1 (5 bases). CDR3 size: 16 residues. Trimming took 1 base from V and 2 from J, leaving 12 bases between them. Germline V gene data show CDR1 as LNHDA and CDR2 as SQIVND (reference sequence). CDR3 region: CASSIGWGDRNQPQHF. Here the CDR3 DNA reads TGTGCCAGTAGTATAGGGTGGGGGGATCGCAATCAGCCCCAGCATTTT.

This clonotype is labeled as medium-sized. This chain uses TRBV27 with TRBJ1-2, with a weak D call TRBD1 (6 bases). Germline-derived CDR1 and CDR2 are MNHEY and SMNVEV (reference sequence). The CDR3 loop spans 14 amino acids. V lost 8 bases to trimming and J lost 4 bases, with 17 bases between them. The CDR3 DNA reads as TGTGCCAGCCGACCGTCCAGGGGACCCTATGGCTACACCTTC. Residues: CASRPSRGPYGYTF.

The chain has TRBV19 and TRBJ1-1, with 7 bases that match TRBD1. V was pared by 9 bases and J by 4 bases, with 8 bases of the junction left unmatched. Germline lookup yields CDR1 LNHDA and CDR2 SQIVND (reference sequence). The CDR3 runs 13 residues. The CDR3 protein is CASQAGQFTEAFF. DNA for the CDR3: TGTGCCAGCCAGGCGGGACAGTTCACTGAAGCTTTCTTT.

Regarding this clonotype: With a much larger clone just one base away, this may be a read error. The V gene is TRBV28, the J gene TRBJ2-1; the match to TRBD2 covers 11 bases. Germline assignment: CDR1 MDHEN and CDR2 SYDVKM. The CDR3 is made up of 14 amino acids. The CDR3 region is CVSLAGGGYNEQFF. The CDR3 bases are TGTGTCTCTCTAGCGGGAGGAGGGTACAATGAGCAGTTCTTC.

This clonotype came up many times. V usage is TRBV28 and J usage is TRBJ2-5; 7 positions agree with TRBD1. CDR3 length: 14 residues. The V gene end was trimmed by 3 bases and the J gene end by 4 bases; junction bases not matched to a gene: 5. Germline-derived CDR1 and CDR2 are MDHEN and SYDVKM. The CDR3 spells CASSFGRDRETQYF. In DNA, the CDR3 is TGTGCCAGCAGTTTCGGTCGGGACAGAGAGACCCAGTACTTC.

The V call is TRBV7-9, the J call TRBJ1-1; D gene uncertain. The CDR3 runs to 16 residues. The V end lost 0 bases, the J end lost 2 bases, and 13 bases lay between the germline ends. The germline V gene has CDR1 SEHNR and CDR2 FQNEAQ (reference sequence). For the CDR3, the DNA is TGTGCCAGCAGCTTAGCAGGGAGCGTCCCCAACACTGAAGCTTTCTTT. Protein: CASSLAGSVPNTEAFF.

Notes on this clonotype: This may stem from a read error, because a much larger clone lies one nucleotide away. This chain uses TRBV30 with TRBJ1-5; TRBD1 aligns across 7 bases. J gave up 9 bases and V 1 base, and 15 bases lay outside the gene matches. This CDR3 comprises 16 residues. Germline assignment: CDR1 GTSNPN and CDR2 SVGIG (reference sequence). In nucleotides, the CDR3 is TGTGCCTGGAGTGGACAGGGCACGAATGGGGGTCGGCCCCAGCATTTT. Protein product: CAWSGQGTNGGRPQHF.

Many counts were recorded for this clonotype. The rearrangement uses TRBV7-9 and TRBJ2-3; D perhaps matches TRBD2 (6 bases). Germline CDR1 SEHNR, CDR2 FQNEAQ (reference sequence). The ends were cut back, 1 base at V and 0 bases at J, with 8 bases in the middle. The length of the CDR3 is 15 residues. The chain's CDR3 is CASSLDGTSTDTQYF. Here the CDR3 DNA reads TGTGCCAGCAGCTTAGACGGGACTAGCACAGATACGCAGTATTTT.

This clonotype was picked up a small number of times. The chain has TRBV20-1 and TRBJ2-3; D uncertain. Germline CDR1 and CDR2: DFQATT and SNEGSKA (reference sequence). The CDR3 runs to 11 residues. The germline V and J ends were trimmed by 6 bases and 2 bases, with 6 bases remaining between them. CDR3 loop: CSATPTDTQYF. DNA for the CDR3: TGCAGTGCCACCCCCACAGATACGCAGTATTTT.

This clonotype has a handful of counts. The V and J genes are TRBV20-1 and TRBJ2-5; 8 nucleotides agree with TRBD2. Germline lookup yields CDR1 DFQATT and CDR2 SNEGSKA (reference sequence). Trimming cost V 4 bases and J 4 bases; bases outside gene matches: 2. The CDR3 contains 12 residues. CDR3 region: CSAIAGRETQYF. The DNA for the CDR3 is TGCAGTGCTATAGCGGGGAGAGAGACCCAGTACTTC.

The CDR3: CASSLVGLGTDTQYF. The CDR3 DNA follows: TGTGCCAGCAGCTTGGTGGGACTCGGCACAGATACGCAGTATTTT. The rearrangement uses TRBV5-5 and TRBJ2-3, with a tentative D call TRBD2 (6 bases). In germline, CDR1 is SGHKS, CDR2 YYEKEE (reference sequence). The CDR3 extends over 15 amino acids. V lost 0 bases and J lost 1, with 9 bases in between.

This clonotype is categorized as medium-sized. The gene calls are TRBV24-1 and TRBJ2-7, with 8 nucleotides matching TRBD1. Germline V gene data show CDR1 as KGHDR and CDR2 as SFDVKD. The J segment lost 3 bases and the V segment lost 3 bases, leaving 3 bases of the junction unmatched. CDR3 length equals 14 residues. CDR3 in amino acids: CATSDPGQGYEQYF. CDR3 bases: TGTGCCACCAGTGATCCCGGACAGGGCTACGAGCAGTACTTC.

Concerning this clonotype itself: A much larger clone differs from this one at a single base, so this may be a read error. This chain connects TRBV6-2 or TRBV6-3 to TRBJ2-2; D tentatively fits TRBD1 or TRBD2 (5 bases each). The CDR3 has 14 residues. CDR1 is MNHEY and CDR2 is SVGEGT in the germline V gene. The CDR3 nucleotides are TGTGTCAGCGAGAACAGGCGGGACACCGGGGAGCTGTTTTTT. Encoded protein: CVSENRRDTGELFF.

In its sample, this clonotype ranks as medium-sized. The gene calls are TRBV6-5 and TRBJ2-1; D is perhaps TRBD2 (6 bases). This CDR3 has 13 amino acids. Germline loops: CDR1 MNHEY, CDR2 SVGAGI. Trimming stripped 5 bases from V and 5 bases from J, with 10 bases between. The CDR3 DNA reads as TGTGCCAGCAGTCAGACTAGTCACAATGAGCAGTTCTTC. Residues: CASSQTSHNEQFF.

This clonotype is categorized as medium-sized. The gene calls are TRBV18 and TRBJ2-6, with D perhaps TRBD2 (6 bases). Germline lookup yields CDR1 KGHSH and CDR2 LQKENI. V was shortened by 3 bases and J by 0 bases, with 9 bases between the two germline ends. The CDR3 is 16 amino acids. DNA for the CDR3: TGTGCCAGCTCACCGTGGGAGGACTCTGGGGCCAACGTCCTGACTTTC. This gives the protein CASSPWEDSGANVLTF.

Judged by abundance, this clonotype is large (0.1 to 1%). The J gene is TRBJ1-4, the V gene TRBV16; D remains unclear. Trimming cost V 4 bases and J 6 bases, with 3 bases left between them. Germline CDR1 reads KGHSY; CDR2 reads FQNENV. The CDR3 has 11 residues. The chain's CDR3 is CASSRYEKLFF. CDR3 sequence (DNA): TGTGCCAGCAGCCGATATGAAAAACTGTTTTTT.

This rearrangement joins TRBV27 to TRBJ2-7, with a possible D match to TRBD1 (6 bases). CDR1 and CDR2 from the germline V gene are MNHEY and SMNVEV (reference sequence). Trimming cost V 2 bases and J 2 bases, with 10 bases left between them. The CDR3 extends over 14 amino acids. CDR3 protein: CASSLVQGTYEQYF. Written as DNA, the CDR3 is TGTGCCAGCAGTTTAGTACAGGGAACCTACGAGCAGTACTTC.

This chain connects TRBV2 to TRBJ2-1, with D possibly TRBD1 on 5 matching bases. The germline V and J ends were trimmed by 6 bases and 0 bases, with 15 bases remaining between them. The CDR3 is 16 residues long. Germline-derived CDR1 and CDR2 are SNHLY and FYNNEI. CDR3 loop: CASSPPQGSSYNEQFF. CDR3 sequence (DNA): TGTGCCAGCAGCCCCCCCCAGGGTAGCTCCTACAATGAGCAGTTCTTC.

By frequency in the sample, this clonotype is medium-sized (0.01 to 0.1%). The chain uses TRBV10-3 and TRBJ1-2, with D maybe TRBD1 (5 bases). The V and J ends lost 8 bases and 7 bases respectively, with 20 bases between them. Germline V gene data show CDR1 as ENHRY and CDR2 as SYGVKD. This CDR3 is 14 amino acids long. CDR3 nucleotide sequence: TGTGCCATCTCTCGGACGACGGGGCTCTCTGGCTACACCTTC. This gives the protein CAISRTTGLSGYTF.

This clonotype counts as medium-sized. CDR3 nucleotide sequence: TGTGCCAGCAGCAAAACGAGAGGGACAGGCTCTCCCCAGCATTTT. It specifies CASSKTRGTGSPQHF. The chain is built from TRBV6-5 and TRBJ1-5, with 8 bases matching TRBD1. Trimming removed 6 bases from V and 10 bases from J; junction bases left unmatched: 14. Germline-derived CDR1 and CDR2 are MNHEY and SVGAGI. The CDR3 covers 15 residues.

The chain joins TRBV28 to TRBJ2-7; a possible D gene is TRBD1 (5 bases). CDR1 is MDHEN, CDR2 SYDVKM, per germline. Trimming removed 2 bases from V and 0 bases from J, with 14 bases in between. The CDR3 length is 16 residues. The DNA of the CDR3 is TGTGCCAGCAGTTTACGTAAAGGGGCATACTCCTACGAGCAGTACTTC. Translating gives CASSLRKGAYSYEQYF.

By its share, this clonotype is medium-sized (0.01 to 0.1%). This chain links TRBV24-1 with TRBJ1-5; the D gene is possibly TRBD1 (5 bases). CDR3 size: 17 residues. Germline V gene sequence: CDR1 KGHDR, CDR2 SFDVKD. Trimming stripped 0 bases from V and 1 base from J, with 12 bases between. The CDR3 DNA follows: TGTGCCACCAGTGATTTGCAGGGAGGGGAAAGCAATCAGCCCCAGCATTTT. It specifies CATSDLQGGESNQPQHF.